The rows below give T cell receptor beta chains drawn from one sample of a study of a mutant IDH1 vaccine in newly diagnosed glioma. Here immunoSEQ multiplex PCR was the method, and the copy in TCRdb shows in-frame clones only, minus some. The sample records under 45,000 clones, about 80% being singletons. The antigens for these receptors are not known. The sample was PBMCs, taken from a glioma patient whose treatment included an IDH1 peptide vaccine. The receptors shown here come from a man aged 45-65 years with glioma. Each CDR3 is given with its conserved first and last residue. D genes are given only for firm matches. Size is stated for part of the rows, as once, few or many counts, or as a class when the clone is expanded.

abundance	d_gene	j_gene	v_gene	CDR3nt	CDR3aa
once	TRBD1	TRBJ2-7	TRBV5-4	TGTGCCAGCAGCAGACAGGGGACTTCCTACGAGCAGTACTTC	CASSRQGTSYEQYF
NA	NA	TRBJ2-1	TRBV9	TGTGCCAGCAGCGCCCCCGGAGGAGGGTCCAATGAGCAGTTCTTC	CASSAPGGGSNEQFF
NA	NA	TRBJ1-5	TRBV2	TGTGCCAGCAGCGGGACCCTCCAGCCCCAGCATTTT	CASSGTLQPQHF
NA	NA	TRBJ1-1	TRBV30	TGTGCCTGGAATGACGGTCGGACGAACACTGAAGCTTTCTTT	CAWNDGRTNTEAFF
medium-sized	TRBD1	TRBJ1-2	TRBV29-1	TGCAGCGCCGTAACAGGGGAGGACTATGGCTACACCTTC	CSAVTGEDYGYTF
NA	NA	TRBJ2-3	TRBV9	TGTGCCAGCAGCGTTAACGGACATGATACGGATACGCAGTATTTT	CASSVNGHDTDTQYF
NA	TRBD2	TRBJ2-1	TRBV6-1	TGTGCCAGCAGTGCGAAGCGGGGGGGCCGAGAGCAGTTCTTC	CASSAKRGGREQFF
NA	TRBD1	TRBJ1-1	TRBV6-5	TGTGCCAGCACCGGGGACAGAACTTTCTTT	CASTGDRTFF
NA	TRBD2	TRBJ2-7	TRBV6-6	TGTGCCAGCAGTTCCCCCACGGGGGGGAGCCCCTACGAGCAGTACTTC	CASSSPTGGSPYEQYF
NA	TRBD1	TRBJ1-1	TRBV30	TGTGCCTGGAGTGCTAGGACTCCAGGGGGCCGCACTGAAGCTTTCTTT	CAWSARTPGGRTEAFF
NA	NA	TRBJ2-5	TRBV29-1	TGCAGCGCCGGGACGGACCAAGAGACCCAGTACTTC	CSAGTDQETQYF
NA	TRBD1	TRBJ1-5	TRBV30	TGTGCCTGGAGCCCCGGGACAGGGGGCTGGCAGCCCCAGCATTTT	CAWSPGTGGWQPQHF
once	NA	TRBJ1-4	TRBV19	TGTGCCAGTAGTCAACAGGCGAATGGGGGGCTTAATGAAAAACTGTTTTTT	CASSQQANGGLNEKLFF
NA	NA	TRBJ2-5	TRBV10-3	TGTGCCATCAGTGAGTCGACGGGGTGGGAGACCCAGTACTTC	CAISESTGWETQYF
NA	TRBD2	TRBJ2-2	TRBV5-1	TGCGCCAGCAGCTTGGCCGGGACTAGCGGGACGAACACCGGGGAGCTGTTTTTT	CASSLAGTSGTNTGELFF
NA	NA	TRBJ2-1	TRBV15	TGTGCCACCAGCGTCGGATACAATGAGCAGTTCTTC	CATSVGYNEQFF
few	TRBD1	TRBJ1-5	TRBV5-6	TGTGCCAGCAGTTCTCTAGGGACAGGGGATCAGCCCCAGCATTTT	CASSSLGTGDQPQHF
NA	NA	TRBJ2-7	TRBV6-1	TGTGCCAGCAGTGAAGAGGTCCTAACTAGATACGAGCAGTACTTC	CASSEEVLTRYEQYF
NA	TRBD1	TRBJ2-2	TRBV25-1	TGTGCCAGCAGTGAATATCTGGGACAGAGAAACACCGGGGAGCTGTTTTTT	CASSEYLGQRNTGELFF
once	TRBD1	TRBJ1-5	TRBV30	TGTGCCTGGGGACAGGGGGCGGGCAATCAGCCCCAGCATTTT	CAWGQGAGNQPQHF
medium-sized	NA	TRBJ1-3	TRBV7-9	TGTGCCAGCAGCTTAAGGCAGGGCAACACCATATATTTT	CASSLRQGNTIYF
NA	NA	TRBJ2-5	TRBV2	TGTGCCAGCAGAGGCCTCCTGGCGGGTGCAGAGACCCAGTACTTC	CASRGLLAGAETQYF
NA	TRBD1	TRBJ1-5	TRBV19	TGTGCCAGTAGTACCGCGACAGGGGAGCCCCAGCATTTT	CASSTATGEPQHF
NA	NA	TRBJ1-4	TRBV6-5	TGTGCCAGCAGTTACACGCGGACAAAGGGTGAAAAACTGTTTTTT	CASSYTRTKGEKLFF